The T cell receptor (beta chain) under discussion was sequenced for a study of T cell responses to AZD1222 COVID-19 vaccine. Comments on this clone: What it binds is not known.

The germline V gene encodes CDR1 SGDLS and CDR2 YYNGEE. V was pared by 0 bases and J by 4 bases, with 13 bases between. This CDR3 has 15 amino acids. Whole-study results and caveats: Recipients of two AZD1222 doses showed rising Spike-specific TCR breadth and depth.

Clones were read by immunoSEQ multiplex PCR, and TCRdb kept only the in-frame ones, dropping some. Of approximately 150,000 clones listed, about 90% are singletons. The chain joins TRBV9 to TRBJ1-2; tentative D call: TRBD1 (5 bases). The clonotype originates from an adult who received the AZD1222 COVID-19 vaccine. Here the sequenced sample was peripheral blood, taken 28 days after the second AZD1222 dose. CDR3 sequence (DNA): TGTGCCAGCAGCGTAGATGAAGGGGAGGTCTATGGCTACACCTTC. It translates to CASSVDEGEVYGYTF.